This TCR beta chain comes out of a study of spatial heterogeneity in lung cancer. The wider study: In raw reads, more than 9.5 appearances on average were recorded for each unique TCR and UMI combination.

This clonotype was detected only a few times. TCRdb recomputed calls from the 5' RACE reads with MiXCR, one row per CDR3 protein. The sample records roughly 15,000 distinct CDR3 sequences, roughly 6.5% being singletons. Documented time point: blood at routine non-recurrence follow-up after resection. Whole RNA was taken from tumor, nontumor lung or frozen PBMC; it was then sequenced unsorted. The receptor's source is a male donor with early-stage non-small cell lung cancer. Sequences were derived from PBMCs, sampled at follow-up.

CDR3 region: CASSLANGTRGARYSSYNEQFF. CDR3 bases: TGCGCCAGCAGCTTGGCCAATGGGACCCGTGGCGCCAGATACTCTTCCTACAATGAGCAGTTCTTC. This chain connects TRBV5-1 to TRBJ2-1, with D perhaps being TRBD1 or TRBD2 (5 bases each). The CDR3 runs 22 residues. Per germline, CDR1 SGHRS and CDR2 YFSETQ. The germline V and J ends were trimmed by 0 bases and 1 base, with 29 bases remaining between them.